This note documents a single T cell receptor beta chain sequence. Its target is unknown. The data derive from a study of T cell responses to AZD1222 COVID-19 vaccine. Study outcomes and limitations: Among the donors, most were white British and more were female, and clonal diversity was possibly underestimated. At baseline, just 5 or 6 AZD1222 recipients tested seropositive.

With 5 bases removed from V and 7 bases from J, the gap between germline ends came to 18 bases. Germline V CDR1 and CDR2: MNHEY, SMNVEV (reference sequence). The CDR3 is 15 residues long. The method was immunoSEQ multiplex PCR; TCRdb's version includes in-frame clones alone and lacks a portion of them. The profile shows under 150,000 clones, 75% to 90% of them singletons. The specimen was peripheral blood, collected on day 0 of MenACWY control vaccination. The gene calls are TRBV27 and TRBJ2-1; D might be TRBD1 or TRBD2, each matching 5 bases. This TCR was sampled from an adult in good health. CDR3 sequence (DNA): TGTGCCAGCAGTCCAAGGGACGTCTTGGGAAATGAGCAGTTCTTC. It codes for CASSPRDVLGNEQFF.